This T cell receptor (beta chain) was found in a study of blood T cell repertoires in COVID-19 (TCRdb year 2020). About the study as a whole: Samples from collaborators originated in the United States, Italy and Spain and spanned both the acute and convalescent phases of COVID-19. The prospective study material was composed of cDNA or gDNA derived from T cells, B-cell-depleted T cells, or PBMCs. Subjects who had been exposed to COVID-19, were actively infected with it, or had recovered from it provided the deeply sampled blood TCRbeta repertoires that made up the dataset. A freely available public database, intended as a resource for researchers studying the immune response to SARS-CoV-2, is where the repertoires were released. Samples were obtained from the ongoing ImmuneRACE study (first 160 participants) and from about 1,300 subjects provided by 6 global collaborators. Sample metadata almost always included a de-identified subject ID, COVID-19 status, age in years and sex. Where HLA class I and class II types were available, the types were taken from metadata supplied by the sample provider, not from assay-based typing.

Points the paper makes about the study in general: The amount of clinical and demographic metadata varied by source and participant and was provided uncurated.

Concerning this clone: Its cognate antigen has yet to be identified. Base-call qualities are not available, and no considerably larger clone is one nucleotide away.

Collaborating institutions collected whole blood in K2EDTA tubes following their own protocols. For TCRbeta analysis, collaborators shipped samples in one of three forms: frozen whole blood, isolated PBMCs, or DNA extracted from either of those sample types. TCRbeta CDR3 regions were amplified from genomic DNA using the immunoSEQ Assay, a bias-controlled multiplex PCR. Turning to the authors' computational methods: The number of nucleated cells in each sample was estimated by amplification of reference gene primers within the assay. Sequence reads were collapsed and filtered to measure the absolute abundance of every unique TCRbeta CDR3 rearrangement. For each sample, productive Simpson clonality was calculated as the square root of Simpson's diversity index over productive rearrangements. TCRdb retrieved this table from immuneACCESS and kept in-frame rearrangements only. Not all clones are present; in checked studies, unresolved V genes account for under half, and no reason is known for the remainder. V and J calls and clone size follow that table, whereas D and trimming were derived from the DNA. In all, the sample holds under 500,000 clones, and roughly 89% of those were seen once. Around 4.5% of the sample belongs to the ten largest clones.

CDR1 SGHRS and CDR2 YFSETQ are derived from the germline V gene. Including cysteine and phenylalanine, the CDR3 has 14 amino acids. The entry retains the CDR3 DNA only, 42 bases that are in frame from base 1. Trimming at the junction amounts to 4 bases on V and 1 base on J, and the germline ends lie 11 bases apart. The sequenced sample consisted of peripheral blood. The origin of this receptor is a woman in her thirties with acute or convalescent COVID-19. The V gene is TRBV5-1 and the J gene is TRBJ1-1, with no confidently assigned D gene. The nucleotide sequence reads TGCGCCAGCAGCCAGAAATCACCGAACACTGAAGCTTTCTTT. It translates to CASSQKSPNTEAFF.